This T cell receptor beta chain is from a study of cytomegalovirus exposure and HLA in healthy donors. Data came from immunoSEQ multiplex PCR; TCRdb stores just in-frame clones and leaves some out. The sample carries about 360,000 clones, about nine tenths recorded once. The CDR3 consists of 13 residues. J lost 6 bases, V lost 6 bases, and 4 bases had no gene match. Germline assignment: CDR1 SNHLY and CDR2 FYNNEI. The sequence derives from a woman aged 18-29 years in good health and CMV-seronegative. What was sequenced was PBMCs. This chain uses TRBV2 with TRBJ2-2; 7 bases map to TRBD1. The CDR3 DNA sequence: TGTGCCAGCAGCCCACAGGGGCCCGGGGAGCTGTTTTTT. Amino acid sequence: CASSPQGPGELFF.